This TCR beta chain is drawn from a study of T cells in Graves' hyperthyroidism and ophthalmopathy. Study-wide results and limits: Most thyroid clonotypes with frequency above 0.001 were detected in blood. Ophthalmopathy was identified by the model a median approximately six months ahead of onset.

TCR beta CDR3 region amplification was performed from RNA transcripts. Using the HTBI primer set, a first-round RT-PCR was run on the TCR CDR3. TCRdb re-derived calls from the multiplex PCR reads in MiXCR, one entry per CDR3 protein. Of roughly 700,000 distinct CDR3 sequences listed, 35% were seen once; the top ten hold around a third. Points on this clonotype: Its target is unknown.

Diagnoses rested on clinical symptoms, serum thyroxine and TRAb, thyroid ultrasound and orbital computed tomography. Germline CDR1 and CDR2: PRHDT and FYEKMQ (reference sequence). V was pared by 1 base and J by 5 bases, with 10 bases of the junction left unmatched. The CDR3 consists of 18 residues. This chain uses TRBV13 with TRBJ2-7; 14 nucleotides agree with TRBD2. The sequence was obtained from a woman aged 40 to 49 with Graves' hyperthyroidism. Sequencing was carried out using blood. CDR3 bases: TGTGCCAGCAGCTTAGCTACGGGACTAGCGGGAGTTGACCACGAGCAGTACTTC. This gives the protein CASSLATGLAGVDHEQYF.